This T cell receptor beta chain emerged from a study of regulatory T cells in long-lasting Graves disease. Study-wide results and limits: Persistent disease samples used TRBV28, TRBJ1-2 and TRBJ2-5 preferentially.

Comments on this clonotype: Antigen unknown. This sequence may be a read error, since a much larger clone differs from it by one base.

Through Arm-PCR of CDR3 regions and iRepertoire HTBI primers, TCR beta libraries were built. Using its own MiXCR run on the multiplex PCR reads, TCRdb lists one record per CDR3 protein. The sample contains about 460,000 distinct CDR3 sequences, about 20% of which appear only once. The germline gives CDR1 SNHLY, CDR2 FYNNEI. CDR3 length: 13 amino acids. Time point here: persistent/refractory GD, antithyroid drugs over 5 years with positive TRAb. PBMCs provided the RNA from which the TCR library was made. Source: peripheral blood mononuclear cells (PBMCs), taken when the disease was refractory, from a patient treated with antithyroid drugs. V and J are TRBV2 and TRBJ1-5; D might be TRBD1 (5 bases). This clonotype was sampled from a female donor with Graves disease. As DNA, the CDR3 is TGTGCCGGCAGTGAATCAGGGTCTTCGCCCCAGCATTTT. Translation gives CAGSESGSSPQHF.